This T cell receptor beta chain was retrieved from a study of blood T cell repertoires in COVID-19. Study summary: Acute and convalescent COVID-19 specimens originated in the United States, Italy and Spain.

The CDR3 is 17 residues long. CDR1 is MNHNS and CDR2 is SASEGT in the germline V gene. V gave up 1 base and J gave up 3 bases; unmatched junction bases: 12. Sequencing was performed with immunoSEQ multiplex PCR; in TCRdb, only in-frame clones are kept and a portion is missing. The data contain 360,000 or so clones, around 91% of them singletons. This chain joins TRBV6-1 and TRBJ2-7; 7 bases are shared with TRBD2. The receptor was isolated from a man between 18 and 29 years old with active or convalescent COVID-19. The specimen was peripheral blood. The CDR3: CASSEGTSLYRNYEQYF. CDR3 coding DNA: TGTGCCAGCAGTGAAGGGACTAGTCTTTATAGGAACTACGAGCAGTACTTC.